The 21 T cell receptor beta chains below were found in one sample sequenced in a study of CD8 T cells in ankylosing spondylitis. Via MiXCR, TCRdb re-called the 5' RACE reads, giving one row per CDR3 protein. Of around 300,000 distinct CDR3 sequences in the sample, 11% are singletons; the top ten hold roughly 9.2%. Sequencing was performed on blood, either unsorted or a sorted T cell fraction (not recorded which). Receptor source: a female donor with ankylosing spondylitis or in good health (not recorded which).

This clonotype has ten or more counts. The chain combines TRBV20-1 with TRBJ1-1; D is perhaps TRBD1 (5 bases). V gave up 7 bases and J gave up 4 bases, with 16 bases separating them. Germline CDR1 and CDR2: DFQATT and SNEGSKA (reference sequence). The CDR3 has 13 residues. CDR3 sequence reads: CSVFPGSGTEAFF. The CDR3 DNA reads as TGCAGTGTTTTCCCAGGGTCTGGCACTGAAGCTTTCTTT.

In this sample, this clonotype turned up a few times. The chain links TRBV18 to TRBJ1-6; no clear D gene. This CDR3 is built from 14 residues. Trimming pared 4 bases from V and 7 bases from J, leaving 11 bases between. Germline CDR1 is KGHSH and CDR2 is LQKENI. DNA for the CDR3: TGTGCCAGCTCACTCCGCCAGGAGAATTCACCCCTCCACTTT. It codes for CASSLRQENSPLHF.

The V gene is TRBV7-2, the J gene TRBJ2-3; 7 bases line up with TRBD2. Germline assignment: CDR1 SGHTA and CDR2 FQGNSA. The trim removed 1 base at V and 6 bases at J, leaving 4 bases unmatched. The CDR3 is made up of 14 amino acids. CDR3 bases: TGTGCCAGCAGCTTAGATGGTAGCGGGGATACGCAGTATTTT. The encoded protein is CASSLDGSGDTQYF.

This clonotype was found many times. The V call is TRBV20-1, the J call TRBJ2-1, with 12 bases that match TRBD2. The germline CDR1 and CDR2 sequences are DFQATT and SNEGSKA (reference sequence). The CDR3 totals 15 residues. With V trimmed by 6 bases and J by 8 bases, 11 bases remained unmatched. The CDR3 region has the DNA TGCAGTGCAACACCTAGCGGGGGGGCCCAATATGAGCAGTTCTTC. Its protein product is CSATPSGGAQYEQFF.

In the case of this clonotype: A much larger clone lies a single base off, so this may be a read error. The CDR3 loop is CVSSLGHGAGQETQYF. Written as DNA, the CDR3 is TGTGTCAGCAGTTTAGGCCATGGGGCAGGTCAAGAGACCCAGTACTTC. The J gene is TRBJ2-5, the V gene TRBV12-3 or TRBV12-4, with D possibly matching TRBD1 (5 bases). The length of the CDR3 is 16 residues.

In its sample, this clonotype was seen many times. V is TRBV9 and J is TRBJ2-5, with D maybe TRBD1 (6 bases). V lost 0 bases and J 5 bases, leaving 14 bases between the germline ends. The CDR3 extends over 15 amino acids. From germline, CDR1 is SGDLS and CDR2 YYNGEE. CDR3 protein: CASSVDPGEGETQYF. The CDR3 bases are TGTGCCAGCAGCGTAGATCCAGGGGAAGGGGAGACCCAGTACTTC.

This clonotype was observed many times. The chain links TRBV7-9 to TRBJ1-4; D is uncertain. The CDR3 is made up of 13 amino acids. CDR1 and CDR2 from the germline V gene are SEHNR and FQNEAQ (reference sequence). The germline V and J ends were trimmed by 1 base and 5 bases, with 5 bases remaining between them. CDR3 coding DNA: TGTGCCAGCAGCTTAGAACTGAATGAAAAACTGTTTTTT. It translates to CASSLELNEKLFF.

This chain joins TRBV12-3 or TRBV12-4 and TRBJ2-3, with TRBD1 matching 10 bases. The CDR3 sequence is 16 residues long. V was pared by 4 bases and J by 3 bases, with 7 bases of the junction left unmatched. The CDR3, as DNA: TGTGCCAGCAGTTCACCGGGACAGGGGAAAACAGATACGCAGTATTTT. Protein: CASSSPGQGKTDTQYF.

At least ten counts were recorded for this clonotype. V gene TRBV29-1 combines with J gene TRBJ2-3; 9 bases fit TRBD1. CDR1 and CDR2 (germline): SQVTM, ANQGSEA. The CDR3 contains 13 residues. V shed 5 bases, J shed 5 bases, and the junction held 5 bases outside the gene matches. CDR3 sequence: CSVHRGQGDTQYF. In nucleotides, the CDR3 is TGCAGCGTTCACAGGGGGCAGGGAGATACGCAGTATTTT.

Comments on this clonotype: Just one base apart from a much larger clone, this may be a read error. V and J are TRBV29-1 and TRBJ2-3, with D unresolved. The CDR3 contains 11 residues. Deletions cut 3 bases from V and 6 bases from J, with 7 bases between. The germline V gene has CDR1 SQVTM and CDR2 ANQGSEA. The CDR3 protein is CSVEVLDTQYF. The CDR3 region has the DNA TGCAGCGTTGAGGTCCTGGATACGCAGTATTTT.

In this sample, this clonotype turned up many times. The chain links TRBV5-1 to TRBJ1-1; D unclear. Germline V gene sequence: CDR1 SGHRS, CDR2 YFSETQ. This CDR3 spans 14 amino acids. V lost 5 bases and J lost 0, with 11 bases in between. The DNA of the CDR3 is TGCGCCAGCAGGGGAAGAGCAGTGAACACTGAAGCTTTCTTT. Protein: CASRGRAVNTEAFF. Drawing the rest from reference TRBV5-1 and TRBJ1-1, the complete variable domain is KAGVTQTPRYLIKTRGQQVTLSCSPISGHRSVSWYQQTPGQGLQFLFEYFSETQRNKGNFPGRFSGRQFSNSRSEMNVSTLELGDSALYLCASRGRAVNTEAFFGQGTRLTVV.

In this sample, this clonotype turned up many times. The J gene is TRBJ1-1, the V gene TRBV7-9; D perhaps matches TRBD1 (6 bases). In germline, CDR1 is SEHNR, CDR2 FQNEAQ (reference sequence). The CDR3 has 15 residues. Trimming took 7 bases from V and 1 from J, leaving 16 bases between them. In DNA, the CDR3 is TGTGCCAGCAACAACCAAGGACAGCGGAACACTGAAGCTTTCTTT. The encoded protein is CASNNQGQRNTEAFF.

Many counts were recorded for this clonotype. CDR3 residues: CASSPTPSGVSYEQYF. The CDR3 DNA follows: TGCGCCAGCAGCCCAACACCTAGCGGGGTCTCCTACGAGCAGTACTTC. J is TRBJ2-7 and V is TRBV5-1, with TRBD2 matching over 9 bases. CDR1 and CDR2 (germline): SGHRS, YFSETQ. The length of the CDR3 is 16 residues. V shed 4 bases, J shed 0 bases, and the junction held 8 bases outside the gene matches.

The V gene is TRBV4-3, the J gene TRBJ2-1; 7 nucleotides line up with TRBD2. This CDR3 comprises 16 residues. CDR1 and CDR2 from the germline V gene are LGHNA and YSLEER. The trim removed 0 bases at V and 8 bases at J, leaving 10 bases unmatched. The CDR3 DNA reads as TGCGCCAGCAGCCAAGATCTTAGGACTAGTCCTTATGAGCAGTTCTTC. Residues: CASSQDLRTSPYEQFF.

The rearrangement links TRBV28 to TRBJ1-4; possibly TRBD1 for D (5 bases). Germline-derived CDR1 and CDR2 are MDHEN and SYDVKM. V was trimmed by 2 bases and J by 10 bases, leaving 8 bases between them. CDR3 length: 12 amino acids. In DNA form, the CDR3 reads TGTGCCAGCAGTTTAGGGCAGGGAAAACTGTTTTTT. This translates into CASSLGQGKLFF.

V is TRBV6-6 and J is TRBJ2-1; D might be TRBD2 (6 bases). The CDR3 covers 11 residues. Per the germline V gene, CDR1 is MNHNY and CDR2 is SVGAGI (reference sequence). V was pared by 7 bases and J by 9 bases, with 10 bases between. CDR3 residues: CASTMGGEQFF. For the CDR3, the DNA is TGTGCCAGCACCATGGGGGGTGAGCAGTTCTTC.

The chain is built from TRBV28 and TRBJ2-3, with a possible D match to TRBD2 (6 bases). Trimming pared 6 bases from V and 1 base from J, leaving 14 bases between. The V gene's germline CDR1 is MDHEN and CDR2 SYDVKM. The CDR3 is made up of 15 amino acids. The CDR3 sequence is CASSPSRRGTDTQYF. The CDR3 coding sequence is TGTGCCAGCAGCCCAAGTCGGAGGGGCACAGATACGCAGTATTTT.

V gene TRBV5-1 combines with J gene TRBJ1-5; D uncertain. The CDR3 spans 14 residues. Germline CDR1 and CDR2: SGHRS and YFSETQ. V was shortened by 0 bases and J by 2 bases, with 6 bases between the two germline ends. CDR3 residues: CASSLDTRNQPQHF. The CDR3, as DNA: TGCGCCAGCAGCTTGGACACCCGCAATCAGCCCCAGCATTTT. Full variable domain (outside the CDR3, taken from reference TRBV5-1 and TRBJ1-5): KAGVTQTPRYLIKTRGQQVTLSCSPISGHRSVSWYQQTPGQGLQFLFEYFSETQRNKGNFPGRFSGRQFSNSRSEMNVSTLELGDSALYLCASSLDTRNQPQHFGDGTRLSIL.

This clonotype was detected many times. CDR3 bases: TGTGCCAGCAGCTTAGATCAACTAGCGGCAAACACCGGGGAGCTGTTTTTT. Its protein product is CASSLDQLAANTGELFF. This chain joins TRBV11-2 and TRBJ2-2; 8 positions agree with TRBD2. This CDR3 region has 17 residues. Unmatched junction bases numbered 5, after V lost 0 bases and J lost 2 bases. Per the germline V gene, CDR1 is SGHAT and CDR2 is FQNNGV.

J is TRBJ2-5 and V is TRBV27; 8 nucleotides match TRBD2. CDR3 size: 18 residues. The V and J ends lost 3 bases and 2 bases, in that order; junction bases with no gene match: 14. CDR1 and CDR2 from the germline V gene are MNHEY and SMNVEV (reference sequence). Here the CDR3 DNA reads TGTGCCAGCAGTTTTCGGATAGCGGGGAGTAGGGGGCAAGAGACCCAGTACTTC. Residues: CASSFRIAGSRGQETQYF.

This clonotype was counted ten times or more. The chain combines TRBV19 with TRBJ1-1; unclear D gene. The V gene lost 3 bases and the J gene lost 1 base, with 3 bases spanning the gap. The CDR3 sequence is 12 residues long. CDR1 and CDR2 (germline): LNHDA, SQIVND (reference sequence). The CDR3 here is CASSIRNTEAFF. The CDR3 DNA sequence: TGTGCCAGTAGTATTCGGAACACTGAAGCTTTCTTT.